The clone carrying this T cell receptor (beta chain) was found a few times. Germline CDR1 reads KGHSH; CDR2 reads LQKENI. The V and J ends lost 3 bases and 2 bases respectively, with 10 bases between them. This CDR3 region has 14 residues. This sample stems from a study of blood T cell repertoires in COVID-19. Study details: The origin of the acute and convalescent COVID-19 samples was the United States, Italy and Spain.

In the study's own analysis: Using reference gene primer amplification, nucleated cell counts were estimated. Clones were sequenced by immunoSEQ multiplex PCR, and TCRdb holds only the in-frame ones, with some missing. The DNA was the basis for D and trimming; V, J and clone size are from that table. The table lists about 160,000 clones, 75% to 85% of them singletons. V gene TRBV18 combines with J gene TRBJ1-2; maybe TRBD1 (6 bases). What was sequenced was peripheral blood. The receptor was isolated from a woman in her sixties or seventies with COVID-19, enrolled during active disease. The CDR3 spells CASSPGQINYGYTF. The DNA for the CDR3 is TGTGCCAGCTCACCCGGACAGATAAACTATGGCTACACCTTC.